This T cell receptor beta chain was recovered during a study of T cell changes during pregnancy in multiple sclerosis. Measured with immunoSEQ multiplex PCR; TCRdb has only the in-frame clones, and not every one. Of tens of thousands of clones listed, roughly 93% are singletons. CDR1 is KGHSH and CDR2 is LQKENI in the germline V gene. Trimming at V came to 4 bases and at J to 5 bases, leaving 8 bases not matched to a gene. The CDR3 sequence is 15 residues long. The receptor was derived from a female donor with multiple sclerosis, enrolled in a pregnancy study. The sample consisted of CD4+ T cells from peripheral blood mononuclear cells, taken before pregnancy. The V call is TRBV18, the J call TRBJ2-1; 7 bases fit TRBD2. Here the CDR3 reads CASSLTKGTNNEQFF. Here the CDR3 DNA reads TGTGCCAGCTCACTGACGAAAGGGACTAACAATGAGCAGTTCTTC.